The entry below gives a single T cell receptor beta chain sequence along with its context. What it recognizes is unknown. The sample originates from a study of CD8+CD57+ T cells in acquired aplastic anemia. Study-wide context: Average DNA yield from sorted CD4+ and CD8+ cells was approximately 3 ug.

Genomic DNA provided the template from which TCR beta VDJ and CDR3 profiles were obtained. One entry per CDR3 protein results from TCRdb running MiXCR on the reads. The table lists hundreds of thousands of distinct CDR3 sequences, around three fifths of them singletons. V was trimmed by 3 bases and J by 6 bases, leaving 17 bases between them. The germline V gene encodes CDR1 ENHRY and CDR2 SYGVKD. The CDR3 length is 15 residues. General observations from the study: Statistical testing detected no significant gap in CD8+ Simpson's diversity between patients and controls.

Sequenced material: sorted CD4+, CD8+, or CD8+CD57+ T cells (not recorded which) from PBMCs. The sequence was collected from a human donor with severe aplastic anemia or a healthy control (not recorded which). The chain employs TRBV10-3 and TRBJ1-2, with D possibly TRBD1 on 5 matching bases. CDR3 loop: CAISDLLDGANGYTF. CDR3 nucleotides: TGTGCCATCAGTGACCTATTAGATGGGGCAAATGGCTACACCTTC.